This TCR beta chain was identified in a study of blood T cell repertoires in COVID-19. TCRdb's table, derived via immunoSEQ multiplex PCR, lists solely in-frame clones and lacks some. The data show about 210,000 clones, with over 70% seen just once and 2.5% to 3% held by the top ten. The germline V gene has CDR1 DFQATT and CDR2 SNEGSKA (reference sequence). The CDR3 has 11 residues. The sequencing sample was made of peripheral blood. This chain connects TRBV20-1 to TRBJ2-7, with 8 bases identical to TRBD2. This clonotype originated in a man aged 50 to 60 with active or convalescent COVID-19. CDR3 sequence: CSGQAGDEQYF. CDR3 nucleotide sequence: TGCAGCGGACAAGCGGGAGACGAGCAGTACTTC.